This T cell receptor beta chain was obtained from a study of shared clonotypes between healthy human individuals. CD45RO-negative, CCR7-positively selected cells formed the naive CD8 fraction, excluding terminally differentiated effector memory CD45RA+ cells. CDR3 length: 14 residues. Germline lookup yields CDR1 SGHTA and CDR2 FQGTGA. Between the trimmed V and J ends, which lost 4 bases and 4 bases, there was a span of 11 bases. At the deep level, the assay was run. Only in-frame clones appear in the TCRdb table, and some are missing; sequencing was by immunoSEQ multiplex PCR. The profile covers about 680,000 clones, with around 90% appearing a single time and roughly 24% taken by the ten largest. This clone is a singleton in its sample.

This sequence originates from a man aged 30-40 years in good health. J is TRBJ2-1 and V is TRBV7-3; TRBD1 is a possible D gene (6 bases). Specimen: naive CD8+ T cells sorted from blood. CDR3 in amino acids: CASSSPGTYNEQFF. The CDR3 coding sequence is TGTGCCAGCAGCTCACCCGGGACATACAATGAGCAGTTCTTC.